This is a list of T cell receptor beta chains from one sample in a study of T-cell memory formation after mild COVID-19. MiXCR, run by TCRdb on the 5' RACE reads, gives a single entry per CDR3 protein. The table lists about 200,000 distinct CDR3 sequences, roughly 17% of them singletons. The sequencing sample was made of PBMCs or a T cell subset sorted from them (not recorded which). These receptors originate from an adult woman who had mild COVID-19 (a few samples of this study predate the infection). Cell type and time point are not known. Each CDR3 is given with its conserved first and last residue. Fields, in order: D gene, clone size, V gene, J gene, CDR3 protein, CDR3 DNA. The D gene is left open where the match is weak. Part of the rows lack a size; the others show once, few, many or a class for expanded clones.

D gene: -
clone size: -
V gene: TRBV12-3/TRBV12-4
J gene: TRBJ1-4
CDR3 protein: CASSDFRGEKLFF
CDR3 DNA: TGTGCCAGCAGCGACTTCCGGGGGGAAAAACTGTTTTTT

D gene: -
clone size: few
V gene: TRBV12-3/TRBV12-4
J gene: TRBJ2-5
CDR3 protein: CASSWIGEETQYF
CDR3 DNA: TGTGCCAGCAGTTGGATCGGGGAAGAGACCCAGTACTTC

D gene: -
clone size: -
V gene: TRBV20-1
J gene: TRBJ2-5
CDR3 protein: CSAKTASQETQYF
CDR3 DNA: TGCAGTGCTAAGACAGCATCCCAAGAGACCCAGTACTTC

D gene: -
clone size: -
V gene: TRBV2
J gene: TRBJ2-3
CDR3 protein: CASFRGDTQYF
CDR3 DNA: TGTGCCAGTTTTCGAGGAGATACGCAGTATTTT

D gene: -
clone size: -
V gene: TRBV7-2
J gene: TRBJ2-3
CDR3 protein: CASSMTPWGTDTQYF
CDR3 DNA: TGTGCCAGCAGCATGACCCCATGGGGCACAGATACGCAGTATTTT

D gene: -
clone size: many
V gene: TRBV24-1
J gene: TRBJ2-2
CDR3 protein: CATSDGREHRELFF
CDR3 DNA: TGTGCCACCAGTGATGGCAGAGAACACCGGGAGCTGTTTTTT

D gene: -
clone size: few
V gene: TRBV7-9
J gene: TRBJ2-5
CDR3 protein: CASSTGVAETQYF
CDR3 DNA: TGTGCCAGCAGCACTGGGGTAGCCGAGACCCAGTACTTC

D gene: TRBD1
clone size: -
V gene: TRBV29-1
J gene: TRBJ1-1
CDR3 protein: CSVVHRGSGAFF
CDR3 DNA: TGCAGCGTTGTCCACAGGGGCTCTGGGGCTTTCTTT

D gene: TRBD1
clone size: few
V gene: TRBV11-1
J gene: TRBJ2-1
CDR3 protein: CASSILPTGTGRSLNEQFF
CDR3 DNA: TGTGCCAGCAGCATACTTCCCACCGGGACAGGGCGTTCATTGAATGAGCAGTTCTTC

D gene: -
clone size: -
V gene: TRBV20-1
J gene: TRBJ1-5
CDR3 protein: CSARDLVSNQPQHF
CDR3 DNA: TGCAGTGCTAGAGATTTGGTGAGCAATCAGCCCCAGCATTTT

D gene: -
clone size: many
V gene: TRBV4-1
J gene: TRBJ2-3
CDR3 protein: CASSRAGSGSTDTQYF
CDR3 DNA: TGCGCCAGCAGCCGGGCGGGATCCGGTAGCACAGATACGCAGTATTTT

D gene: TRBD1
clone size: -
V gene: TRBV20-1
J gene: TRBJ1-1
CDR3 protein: CSAHRDRVNTEAFF
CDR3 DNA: TGCAGTGCTCACCGGGACAGGGTGAACACTGAAGCTTTCTTT

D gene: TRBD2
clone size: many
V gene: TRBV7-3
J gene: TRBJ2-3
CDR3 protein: CASSQTSGGSSHTDTQYF
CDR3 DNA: TGTGCCAGCAGCCAAACTAGCGGGGGATCCTCCCACACAGATACGCAGTATTTT

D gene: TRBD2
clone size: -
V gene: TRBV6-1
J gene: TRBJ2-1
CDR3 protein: CASSVTSGGAYDEQFF
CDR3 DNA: TGTGCCAGCAGTGTGACTAGCGGGGGGGCCTACGATGAGCAGTTCTTC

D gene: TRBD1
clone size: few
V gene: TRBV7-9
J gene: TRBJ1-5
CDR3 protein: CASGPAGQGQPQHF
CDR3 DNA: TGTGCCAGCGGCCCGGCGGGACAGGGTCAGCCCCAGCATTTT

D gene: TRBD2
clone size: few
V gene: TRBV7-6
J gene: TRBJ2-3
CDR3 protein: CASSPTGLAGGPTQYF
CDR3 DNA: TGTGCCAGCAGCCCAACGGGACTAGCGGGGGGGCCTACGCAGTATTTT